A selection of T cell receptor beta chains follows, all from one sample in a study of cytotoxic CD8 clonotypes in ibrutinib-treated CLL. Sequencing was performed with immunoSEQ multiplex PCR; in TCRdb, only in-frame clones are kept and a portion is missing. The sample yields 50,000 to 70,000 clones, approximately 50% seen once. Source: PBMCs, taken at disease progression, from a patient treated with ibrutinib. The receptors here all came from a human donor with chronic lymphocytic leukemia. Each CDR3 is given without its conserved first and last residue.

v_call cdr3_aa
TRBV2 ASSVLWDTEAF
TRBV10-3 AISALAGVNEQF
TRBV30 AWSWTAEKLF
TRBV19 ASSEGPFYGYT
TRBV4-1 ASSQDLGEVGTDTQY
TRBV7-2 ASSLVLGGVTDTQY
TRBV5-1 ASRSGTWISTGHSGNTIY
TRBV30 AWSVAGGETQY
TRBV5-1 ASSLAPPGINEQY
TRBV7-2 ASSVAGGETQY
TRBV30 AWTPGQINQPQH
TRBV11-1 ASSLRHANTEAF
TRBV6-4 ATRYQETQY
TRBV9 ASGRGGAVGGYT
TRBV2 ASSSEGVGSYEQY
TRBV28 ASGAGGATDTQY
TRBV6-4 ASRREGGTDTQY
TRBV9 ASSVGNRATAGANVLT
TRBV18 ASSPPFGQPNTGELF
TRBV6-6 ASRKTSGGSDEQF
TRBV6-5 ASSSHGTGAEQY
TRBV30 AWGAGGTGELF
TRBV7-8 ASSVKQVDYGYT
TRBV2 ASRGGATNEKLF
TRBV4-1 ASSQEIRGPRAGAF
TRBV29-1 SVVTGVDEQF
TRBV15 ATSGEQGGNTEAF
TRBV20-1 SAGLYNEQF
TRBV15 ATSRDPGLTTGELF
TRBV7-9 ASSRLSWAGVTYNEQF
TRBV7-2 ASSLAGWGRDTQY
TRBV7-9 ASSSGPGQDPPPYEQY
TRBV27 ASSPRQGAYEQY
TRBV25-1 ASSEPGLATDTQY
TRBV7-2 ASSLEQLAGSNEQF
TRBV13 ASSFPPGGTGANVLT
TRBV7-3 ASSQQYSYEQY
TRBV9 ASSVAPWSGAVLQEQF
TRBV6-5 ASSYSKVNTEAF
TRBV4-1 ASSPLWDSNQPQH
TRBV7-2 ASSPGHGRSELF
TRBV15 ATSTTPGGKYQETQY
TRBV30 AWSAQLNTEAF
TRBV28 ASSFFLRGRNNSPLH